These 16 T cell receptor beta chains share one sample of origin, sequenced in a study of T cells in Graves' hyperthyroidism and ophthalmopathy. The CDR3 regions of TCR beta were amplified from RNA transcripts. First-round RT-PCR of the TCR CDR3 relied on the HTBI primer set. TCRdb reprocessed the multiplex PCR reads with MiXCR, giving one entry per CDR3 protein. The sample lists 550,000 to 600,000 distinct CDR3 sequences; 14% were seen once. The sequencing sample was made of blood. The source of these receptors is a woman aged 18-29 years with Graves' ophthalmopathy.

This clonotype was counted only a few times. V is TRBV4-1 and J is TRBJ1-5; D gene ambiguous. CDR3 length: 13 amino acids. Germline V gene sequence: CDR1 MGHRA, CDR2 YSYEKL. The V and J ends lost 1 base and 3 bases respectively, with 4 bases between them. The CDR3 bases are TGCGCCAGCAGCCAAGCGCCCAATCAGCCCCAGCATTTT. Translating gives CASSQAPNQPQHF.

CDR3 residues: CASSRGQIETQYF. CDR3 nucleotides: TGCGCCAGCAGCCGAGGACAGATAGAGACCCAGTACTTC. The genes are TRBV4-1 and TRBJ2-5; maybe TRBD1 (6 bases). CDR3 length: 13 amino acids. Germline V gene lookup returns CDR1 MGHRA and CDR2 YSYEKL. Between the trimmed V and J ends, which lost 4 bases and 4 bases, there was a span of 10 bases.

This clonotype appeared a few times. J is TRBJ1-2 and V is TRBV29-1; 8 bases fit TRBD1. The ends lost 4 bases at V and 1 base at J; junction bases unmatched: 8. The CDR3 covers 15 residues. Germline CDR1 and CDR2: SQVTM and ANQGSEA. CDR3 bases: TGCAGCGTTGTGTTTGAGGACAGGGTTAACTATGGCTACACCTTC. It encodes CSVVFEDRVNYGYTF.

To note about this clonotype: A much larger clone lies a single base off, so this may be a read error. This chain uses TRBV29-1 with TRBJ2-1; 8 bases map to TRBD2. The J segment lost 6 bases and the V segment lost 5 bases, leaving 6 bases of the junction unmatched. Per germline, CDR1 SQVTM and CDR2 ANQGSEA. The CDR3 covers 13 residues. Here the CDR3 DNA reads TGCAGCGTTATAGGACTAGCCAGCAATGAGCAGTTCTTC. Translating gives CSVIGLASNEQFF.

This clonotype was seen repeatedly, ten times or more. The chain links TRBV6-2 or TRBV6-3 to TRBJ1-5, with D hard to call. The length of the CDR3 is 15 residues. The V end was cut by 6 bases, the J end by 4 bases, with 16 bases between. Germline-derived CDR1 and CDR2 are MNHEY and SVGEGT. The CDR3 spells CASSQLDGRNQPQHF. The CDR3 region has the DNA TGTGCCAGCAGCCAACTCGACGGGCGGAATCAGCCCCAGCATTTT.

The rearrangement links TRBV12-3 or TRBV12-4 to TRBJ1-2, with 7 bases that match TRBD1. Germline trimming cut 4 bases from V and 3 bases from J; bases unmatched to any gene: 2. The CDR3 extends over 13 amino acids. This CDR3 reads CASSWTGHYGYTF. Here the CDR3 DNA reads TGTGCCAGCAGTTGGACAGGACACTATGGCTACACCTTC.

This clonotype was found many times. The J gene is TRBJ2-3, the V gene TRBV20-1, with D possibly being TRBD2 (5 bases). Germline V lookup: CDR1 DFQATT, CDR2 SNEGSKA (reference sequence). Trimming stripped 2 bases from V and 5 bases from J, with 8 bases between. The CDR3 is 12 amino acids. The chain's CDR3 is CSARFAGDTQYF. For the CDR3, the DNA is TGCAGTGCTAGATTTGCGGGAGATACGCAGTATTTT.

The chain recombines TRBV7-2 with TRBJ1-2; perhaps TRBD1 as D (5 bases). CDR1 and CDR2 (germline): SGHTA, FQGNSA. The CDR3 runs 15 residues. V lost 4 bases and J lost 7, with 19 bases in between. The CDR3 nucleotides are TGTGCCAGCAGCTCGACGAAGGGGCAGGGAAGTGGCTACACCTTC. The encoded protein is CASSSTKGQGSGYTF.

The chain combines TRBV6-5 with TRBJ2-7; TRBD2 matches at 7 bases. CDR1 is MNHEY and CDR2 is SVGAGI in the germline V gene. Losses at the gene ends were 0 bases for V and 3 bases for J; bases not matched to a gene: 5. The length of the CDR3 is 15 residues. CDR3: CASSYSATSSYEQYF. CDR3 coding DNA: TGTGCCAGCAGTTACTCCGCGACTAGCAGCTACGAGCAGTACTTC.

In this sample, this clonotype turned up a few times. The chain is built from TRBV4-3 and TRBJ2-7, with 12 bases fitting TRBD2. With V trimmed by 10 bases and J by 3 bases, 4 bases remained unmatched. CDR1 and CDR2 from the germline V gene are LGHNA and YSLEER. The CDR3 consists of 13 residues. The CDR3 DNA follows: TGCGCCACCGCGACTAGCGGGAGCTACGAGCAGTACTTC. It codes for CATATSGSYEQYF.

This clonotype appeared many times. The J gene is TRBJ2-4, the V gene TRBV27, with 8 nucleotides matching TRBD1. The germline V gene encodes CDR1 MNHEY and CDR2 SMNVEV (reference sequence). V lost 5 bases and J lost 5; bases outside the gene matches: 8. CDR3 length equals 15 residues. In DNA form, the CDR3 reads TGTGCCAGCAGTCCCTGGACAGGGTTGCAAAACATTCAGTACTTC. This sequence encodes CASSPWTGLQNIQYF.

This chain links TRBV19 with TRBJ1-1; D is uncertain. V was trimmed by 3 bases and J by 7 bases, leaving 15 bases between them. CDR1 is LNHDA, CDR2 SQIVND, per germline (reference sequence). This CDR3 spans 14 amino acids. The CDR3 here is CASSMLATPLEAFF. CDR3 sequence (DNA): TGTGCCAGTAGTATGCTGGCGACTCCCCTTGAAGCTTTCTTT.

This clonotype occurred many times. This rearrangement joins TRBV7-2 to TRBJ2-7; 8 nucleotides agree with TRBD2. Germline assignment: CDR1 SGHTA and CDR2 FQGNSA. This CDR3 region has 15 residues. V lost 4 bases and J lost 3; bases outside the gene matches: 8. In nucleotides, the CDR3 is TGTGCCAGCAGCTCTAGGACTAGCAGGGACTACGAGCAGTACTTC. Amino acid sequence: CASSSRTSRDYEQYF.

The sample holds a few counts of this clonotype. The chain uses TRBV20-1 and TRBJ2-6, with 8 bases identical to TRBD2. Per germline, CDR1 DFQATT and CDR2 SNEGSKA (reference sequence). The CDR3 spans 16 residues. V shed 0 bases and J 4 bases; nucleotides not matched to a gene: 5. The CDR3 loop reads CSARDVRGAGANVLTF. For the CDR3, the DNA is TGCAGTGCTAGAGATGTGCGGGGGGCCGGGGCCAACGTCCTGACTTTC.

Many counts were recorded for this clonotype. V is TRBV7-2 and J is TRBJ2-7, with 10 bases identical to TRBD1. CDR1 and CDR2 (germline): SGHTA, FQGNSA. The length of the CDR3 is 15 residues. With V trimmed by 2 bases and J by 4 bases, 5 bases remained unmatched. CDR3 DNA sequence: TGTGCCAGCAGCTTATCGGACAGGGGGGGTTACGAGCAGTACTTC. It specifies CASSLSDRGGYEQYF.

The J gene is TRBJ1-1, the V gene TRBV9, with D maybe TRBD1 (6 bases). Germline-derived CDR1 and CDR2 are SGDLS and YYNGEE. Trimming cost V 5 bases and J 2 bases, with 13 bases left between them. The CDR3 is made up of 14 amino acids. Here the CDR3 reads CASSFQDRNTEAFF. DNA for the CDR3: TGTGCCAGCAGTTTCCAGGACAGAAACACTGAAGCTTTCTTT.